The rows below give T cell receptor beta chains drawn from one sample of a study of blood T cells in healthy people across ages. TCRdb reanalysed the 5' RACE reads using MiXCR and keeps one entry per CDR3 protein. The sample lists under 2,000,000 distinct CDR3 sequences; around half were seen once. Input material: blood. The source is a middle-aged woman in good health. The CDR3 runs from the conserved cysteine through the conserved F or W. D genes are given only for firm matches. Clone size, where shown, is once, few, many, or a class for clones that have expanded.

clone_size	v_call	d_call	j_call	cdr3_aa	cdr3_nt
.	TRBV4-2	TRBD1	TRBJ1-4	CASSQAGTGGPREKLFF	TGTGCCAGCAGCCAAGCTGGGACAGGGGGTCCCCGGGAAAAACTGTTTTTT
.	TRBV20-1	.	TRBJ2-5	CSARLQGGTQETQYF	TGCAGTGCTAGGCTTCAGGGGGGAACCCAAGAGACCCAGTACTTC
few	TRBV28	TRBD2	TRBJ2-5	CASSLFGAGGPKTQYF	TGTGCCAGCAGTTTATTTGGAGCGGGGGGGCCCAAGACCCAGTACTTC
.	TRBV6-5	.	TRBJ2-3	CAGHKYTDTQYF	TGTGCCGGACACAAATACACAGATACGCAGTATTTT
few	TRBV7-9	.	TRBJ1-4	CASSFVSEKLFF	TGTGCCAGCAGCTTTGTATCTGAAAAACTGTTTTTT
few	TRBV12-3/TRBV12-4	.	TRBJ1-2	CASSLGGFQNYGYTF	TGTGCCAGCAGTTTAGGGGGGTTCCAGAACTATGGCTACACCTTC
.	TRBV5-1	TRBD1	TRBJ1-6	CASSSDRVGASPLHF	TGCGCCAGCAGCTCTGACAGGGTCGGGGCTTCACCCCTCCACTTT
.	TRBV7-2	.	TRBJ1-2	CASNQDSIPYGYTF	TGTGCCAGCAATCAGGATTCGATACCCTATGGCTACACCTTC
.	TRBV29-1	.	TRBJ1-5	CSVQWGNQPQHF	TGCAGCGTCCAATGGGGGAATCAGCCCCAGCATTTT
.	TRBV5-1	TRBD1	TRBJ1-1	CASSLEGQVTTEAFF	TGCGCCAGCAGCTTGGAGGGACAGGTAACAACTGAAGCTTTCTTT
few	TRBV6-2/TRBV6-3	TRBD2	TRBJ2-1	CASSYAGVPNEQFF	TGTGCCAGCAGTTACGCGGGGGTTCCGAATGAGCAGTTCTTC
.	TRBV4-1	TRBD1	TRBJ1-5	CASSQDQGQAYQPQHF	TGCGCCAGCAGCCAAGATCAAGGACAGGCTTATCAGCCCCAGCATTTT
.	TRBV5-1	.	TRBJ1-2	CASSLAWNNYGYTF	TGCGCCAGCAGCTTGGCCTGGAACAACTATGGCTACACCTTC
few	TRBV5-1	.	TRBJ2-5	CASSAGYPETQYF	TGCGCCAGCAGCGCTGGGTATCCGGAGACCCAGTACTTC
.	TRBV12-3/TRBV12-4	TRBD2	TRBJ2-1	CASTPWSGGPYNEQFF	TGTGCCAGCACCCCTTGGAGCGGGGGGCCTTACAATGAGCAGTTCTTC
.	TRBV2	.	TRBJ1-2	CASSEVGDNYYGYTF	TGTGCCAGCAGTGAAGTGGGGGACAACTACTATGGCTACACCTTC